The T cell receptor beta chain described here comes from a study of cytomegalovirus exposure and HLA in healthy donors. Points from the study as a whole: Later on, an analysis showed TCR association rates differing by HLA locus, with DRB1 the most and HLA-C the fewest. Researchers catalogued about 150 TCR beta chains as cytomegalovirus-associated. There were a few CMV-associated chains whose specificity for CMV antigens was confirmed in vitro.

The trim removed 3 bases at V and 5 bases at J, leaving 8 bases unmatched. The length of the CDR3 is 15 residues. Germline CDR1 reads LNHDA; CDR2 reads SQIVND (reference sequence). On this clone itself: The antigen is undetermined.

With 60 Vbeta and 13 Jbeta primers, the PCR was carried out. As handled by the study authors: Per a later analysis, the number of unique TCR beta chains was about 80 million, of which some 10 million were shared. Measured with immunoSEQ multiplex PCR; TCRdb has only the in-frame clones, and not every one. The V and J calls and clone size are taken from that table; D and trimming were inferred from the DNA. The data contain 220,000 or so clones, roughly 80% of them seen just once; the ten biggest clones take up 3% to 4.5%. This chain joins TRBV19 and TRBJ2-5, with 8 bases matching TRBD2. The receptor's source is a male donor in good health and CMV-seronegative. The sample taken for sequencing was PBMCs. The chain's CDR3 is CASSMGLGGRETQYF. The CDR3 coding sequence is TGTGCCAGTAGTATGGGACTAGGGGGGAGGGAGACCCAGTACTTC. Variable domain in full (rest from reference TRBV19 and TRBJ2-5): DGGITQSPKYLFRKEGQNVTLSCEQNLNHDAMYWYRQDPGQGLRLIYYSQIVNDFQKGDIAEGYSVSREKKESFPLTVTSAQKNPTAFYLCASSMGLGGRETQYFGPGTRLLVL.